Sequencing of this TCR beta chain was carried out in a study of beta chain features in type 1 diabetes (dated by TCRdb to between 2017 and 2018). Study-level background: Mean age, gender distribution, total cell number and subset yield were not different between patients and healthy donors. Across all samples, about 110 million sorted cells were examined, and cell number per subset correlated strongly with RNA yield. The study compared the TCRB repertoires of sorted circulating CD4+ T cell subsets in recently diagnosed type 1 diabetes patients with those in matched healthy donors. Naive and central memory subsets were obtained from all 30 or so donors, but regulatory and stem cell-like memory subsets were isolated from only 8 patients and roughly eight healthy donors.

A single peripheral blood draw of around 120 mL on average was collected from each donor into heparinised tubes. A BD FACSAria II was used to sort naive, central memory, regulatory and stem cell-like memory CD4+ T cells with a panel that included CD45RO, CCR7, CD25, CD127, CD95 and CD27. Every sorted population had a purity above 95%. PBMCs were separated immediately by Lymphoprep density gradient centrifugation and were stained directly, without being cultured. So that batch effects would be minimized, each experiment stained and sorted samples in pairs, pairing one healthy donor with one patient. CDR1 and CDR2 are read off the germline V gene as SGHRS and YFSETQ. Germline trimming: 1 base from V, 0 bases from J; junction bases outside gene matches: 4. The CDR3 goes from the cysteine to the phenylalanine over 15 residues. Left in the record is the CDR3 DNA by itself, 45 bases read in frame from the first base.

The entire isolated RNA was reverse transcribed using the High Capacity cDNA Reverse Transcription Kit, and thus expressed TCRB transcripts were sequenced. Naive, central memory and regulatory T cell samples underwent deep immunoSEQ sequencing, averaging roughly 3.4 million total reads per sample. Sorted cells were lysed in RLT buffer, and RNA was extracted using DNase-treated RNeasy Micro or Mini kits according to cell number. Each cell subset was processed separately to prevent cross-contamination, with patient and healthy donor samples processed together. The immunoSEQ multiplex PCR was used to amplify TCRB sequences from cDNA, yielding 87-bp fragments that span the CDR3 region. Sequencing of the amplicons was performed on the Illumina HiSeq platform. In the paper's pipeline: PCR bias was computationally corrected using synthetic template baselines, reads within Hamming distance 2 were collapsed, and singletons that could not be merged were discarded. By aligning reads against IMGT, V, D and J genes, CDR3 length, and insertions or deletions at six rearrangement sites were assigned. Within each subset, clonotype counts were normalized to sorted cell number, and only after that were true diversity and Gini coefficients computed with the tcR R package. The overlap coefficient, calculated on TCRB nucleotide sequences, was used to quantify repertoire sharing. Out-of-frame TCRB sequences from naive cells were analyzed as a proxy for the pre-selection repertoire. Sourced from immuneACCESS, this table was stored by TCRdb with only in-frame sequences that have V and J called. A share of the clones is absent; for the studies checked, an unresolved V gene accounts for under half, and the remainder has no known explanation. V, J and clone size derive from that table, while D and trimming were established from the DNA sequence. The sample has fewer than 250,000 clones on record, 7.5% to 10% of them singletons. Under 0.045% of the sample is held by the ten biggest clonotypes.

This clone was recorded a few times. The antigen this receptor binds is unknown. Per-base quality was not reported, and no clone a single base away is much larger than it. Study-level results and caveats: A moderate but significant shortening of TCRB CDR3 length was observed in type 1 diabetes patients in all four CD4+ subsets. Patients with type 1 diabetes made fewer insertions and deleted more nucleotides at VDJ recombination sites, implying thymic rearrangement abnormalities. Shorter templates might be favored by PCR, yet because patient and control samples were amplified and corrected together, any such skew would affect both groups equally. Because cDNA rather than genomic DNA was sequenced, highly expressing activated cells could have been over-represented, although no difference in activation and CD3 levels was found between groups. Naive, central memory and regulatory TCRB repertoires appeared more similar among patients than among healthy donors. HLA sub-analyses involved small numbers of individuals, so any influence of HLA type on TCRB rearrangement remained unresolved.

The rearrangement joined TRBV5-1 to TRBJ2-7; 7 of the junction bases match TRBD2. The sequenced sample was naive CD4+ T cells from blood. This sample's cell subset or site label indicates: true naive CD4+ T cells. This receptor was identified in a woman aged 18-29 years in good health. The nucleotide sequence is given as TGCGCCAGCAGCTTGACCACTAGCGACTCCTACGAGCAGTACTTC. Protein translation: CASSLTTSDSYEQYF.